This TCR beta chain was identified during a study of T cells in Graves' hyperthyroidism and ophthalmopathy. This clonotype was seen at least ten times. The CDR3 regions of TCR beta were amplified from RNA transcripts. With the HTBI primer set, the TCR CDR3 went through a first round of RT-PCR. Each CDR3 protein is one row after TCRdb ran MiXCR on the multiplex PCR reads. The profile shows roughly 640,000 distinct CDR3 sequences, around 16% of them singletons. Patients with uncontrolled infections, other autoimmune diseases, pregnancy or lactation were excluded. Source material for PBMCs was 10 ml fresh peripheral blood. CDR3 length: 13 residues. Germline CDR1 is MNHNS and CDR2 is SASEGT. V dropped 1 base and J dropped 7 bases, with 11 bases sitting between them.

Sequenced: blood. The chain employs TRBV6-1 and TRBJ2-7, with D perhaps TRBD1 (5 bases). The TCR sequence derives from a woman aged 40 to 49 with Graves' ophthalmopathy. This CDR3 reads CASSEGRVREQYF. The CDR3 coding sequence is TGTGCCAGCAGTGAAGGCAGGGTGAGAGAGCAGTACTTC.